One and the same sample provided the 11 T cell receptor beta chains below, sequenced in a study of cytomegalovirus exposure and HLA in healthy donors. PCR was performed using 60 Vbeta and 13 Jbeta primers. Sequencing used immunoSEQ multiplex PCR; TCRdb keeps in-frame clones, though not all of them. There are 120,000 to 150,000 clones in the sample; roughly three quarters occur only once, and more than 3% lies in the top ten. Sample: PBMCs. Source of these receptors: a female donor in good health and CMV-seronegative.

A single count supports this clone. The chain couples TRBV7-2 to TRBJ1-4; D unclear. This CDR3 is built from 13 residues. Germline CDR1 and CDR2: SGHTA and FQGNSA. Trimming pared 1 base from V and 6 bases from J, leaving 6 bases between. CDR3 residues: CASSLGRDEKLFF. CDR3 sequence (DNA): TGTGCCAGCAGCTTAGGACGGGATGAAAAACTGTTTTTT. Drawing the rest from reference TRBV7-2 and TRBJ1-4, the complete variable domain is GAGVSQSPSNKVTEKGKDVELRCDPISGHTALYWYRQSLGQGLEFLIYFQGNSAPDKSGLPSDRFSAERTGGSVSTLTIQRTQQEDSAVYLCASSLGRDEKLFFGSGTQLSVL.

The chain combines TRBV12-5 with TRBJ2-2; D is undetermined. In germline, CDR1 is LGHNT, CDR2 FRNRAP. This CDR3 comprises 12 residues. V was pared by 6 bases and J by 5 bases, with 7 bases between. This chain's CDR3 is CASGPGTGELFF. For the CDR3, the DNA is TGTGCTAGTGGCCCCGGGACCGGGGAGCTGTTTTTT.

The V and J genes are TRBV7-8 and TRBJ1-2; no definite D call. Between the trimmed V and J ends, which lost 2 bases and 8 bases, there was a span of 12 bases. The CDR3 is 13 residues long. Germline V gives CDR1 SGHVS, CDR2 FQNEAQ. The CDR3 DNA reads TGTGCCAGCAGCTTAAGTACAGCCAGGGGCTACACCTTC. This translates into CASSLSTARGYTF.

The J gene is TRBJ1-2, the V gene TRBV6-4; TRBD1 is a possible D gene (6 bases). Germline V gives CDR1 MRHNA, CDR2 SNTAGT. V lost 4 bases, J lost 4 bases, and 10 bases lay in between. CDR3 size: 13 residues. CDR3 nucleotides: TGTGCCAGCAGTGGGGGACAAAGCTATGGCTACACCTTC. Its protein product is CASSGGQSYGYTF.

This chain uses TRBV5-1 with TRBJ1-3; D remains ambiguous. The CDR3 extends over 16 amino acids. V was clipped by 0 bases and J by 0 bases, with 10 bases between them. Germline values: CDR1 SGHRS, CDR2 YFSETQ. The CDR3, as DNA: TGCGCCAGCAGCTTGGCCGGTGTTTCCTCTGGAAACACCATATATTTT. Protein sequence: CASSLAGVSSGNTIYF.

This clone was recorded only once. J is TRBJ2-5 and V is TRBV11-3; tentatively, D is TRBD2 (7 bases). Trimming stripped 5 bases from V and 5 bases from J, with 21 bases between. The CDR3 sequence is 16 residues long. The germline CDR1 and CDR2 sequences are SGHNT and YENEEA. The CDR3 here is CASSPSRGAGEETQYF. CDR3 bases: TGTGCCAGCAGCCCTAGTCGGGGGGCGGGTGAGGAGACCCAGTACTTC. Full variable domain (outside the CDR3, taken from reference TRBV11-3 and TRBJ2-5): EAGVVQSPRYKIIEKKQPVAFWCNPISGHNTLYWYLQNLGQGPELLIRYENEEAVDDSQLPKDRFSAERLKGVDSTLKIQPAELGDSAVYLCASSPSRGAGEETQYFGPGTRLLVL.

The J gene is TRBJ2-5, the V gene TRBV4-1; maybe TRBD2 (6 bases). Germline-derived CDR1 and CDR2 are MGHRA and YSYEKL. CDR3 length: 14 amino acids. The V end was cut by 1 base, the J end by 5 bases, with 11 bases between. The CDR3 DNA is TGCGCCAGCAGCCAAGGTGGGCTAGCGGAGACCCAGTACTTC. This translates into CASSQGGLAETQYF.

The chain joins TRBV28 to TRBJ2-7; 7 bases are a match to TRBD1. The V gene's germline CDR1 is MDHEN and CDR2 SYDVKM. This CDR3 has 16 residues. V shed 4 bases and J 6 bases; nucleotides not matched to a gene: 15. This CDR3 reads CASSSRQTGNTLEQYF. The CDR3 DNA reads as TGTGCCAGCAGTTCGCGGCAGACAGGGAATACACTCGAGCAGTACTTC.

This chain links TRBV11-3 with TRBJ2-1, with 10 bases lining up with TRBD2. The CDR3 runs 16 residues. V shed 0 bases and J 6 bases; nucleotides not matched to a gene: 5. The germline V gene has CDR1 SGHNT and CDR2 YENEEA. CDR3: CASSLEAGGRGNEQFF. The CDR3 nucleotides are TGTGCCAGCAGCTTAGAAGCGGGAGGGCGCGGCAATGAGCAGTTCTTC.

In this sample, this clone turned up a few times. The CDR3, as DNA: TGTGCCAGCAGTTACAGGGCTAGCGGGAGGGTCAACGAGCAGTACTTC. This sequence encodes CASSYRASGRVNEQYF. The V call is TRBV6-5, the J call TRBJ2-7; 12 bases are shared with TRBD2. Germline CDR1 and CDR2: MNHEY and SVGAGI. The CDR3 sequence is 16 residues long. With V trimmed by 2 bases and J by 5 bases, 7 bases remained unmatched.

The CDR3 region has the DNA TGTGCCAGCAGCAGCGGGCTCGTCATAGGCAATCAGCCCCAGCATTTT. Amino acids: CASSSGLVIGNQPQHF. The genes are TRBV7-2 and TRBJ1-5; D gene ambiguous. CDR3 size: 16 residues. The germline gives CDR1 SGHTA, CDR2 FQGNSA. Trimming left V 5 bases short and J 2 bases short, with 16 bases between.